Listed below are T cell receptor beta chains from one sample, sequenced in a study of blood T cell repertoires in COVID-19. The repertoire was sequenced with immunoSEQ multiplex PCR; TCRdb's copy has only in-frame clones and lacks some. The repertoire holds 200,000 to 300,000 clones, with 86% as singletons. The sample consisted of PBMCs or T cells enriched from blood (not recorded which). These receptors all come from a woman aged 50 to 65 who had recovered from COVID-19. The CDR3 runs from the conserved cysteine through the conserved F or W. A D gene is named only where the DNA matches it firmly. Clone size is stated in some rows and not others, as once, few, many or a class when expanded.

V	J	size	D	length	DNA	CDR3
TRBV19	TRBJ1-2	NA	TRBD1	14	TGTGCCAGTAGTGCCGGGACAGGGTTCCGAGGCTACACCTTC	CASSAGTGFRGYTF
TRBV19	TRBJ2-2	NA	TRBD1	17	TGTGCCAGTCATTCCGCTTGGGGGACAGTGAACACCGGGGAGCTGTTTTTT	CASHSAWGTVNTGELFF
TRBV29-1	TRBJ2-1	many	TRBD2	15	TGCAGCGTGGCCCGCCTAGCGGGGAAGGACAATGAGCAGTTCTTC	CSVARLAGKDNEQFF
TRBV4-1	TRBJ1-2	NA	TRBD1	16	TGCGCCAGCAGCCAGGCGGGACAGGGGGCTGACTATGGCTACACCTTC	CASSQAGQGADYGYTF
TRBV7-6	TRBJ2-3	NA	TRBD2	18	TGTGCCAGCAGCTCGCGGACTAGCGGGTTCATAGACACAGATACGCAGTATTTT	CASSSRTSGFIDTDTQYF
TRBV3-1/TRBV3-2	TRBJ1-6	few	TRBD1	15	TGTGCCAGCAGCCAAAGACAGGGCAATACTTCACCCCTCCACTTT	CASSQRQGNTSPLHF
TRBV18	TRBJ1-1	NA	TRBD1	14	TGTGCCAGCTCACCTCAGACAGGGCACACTGAAGCTTTCTTT	CASSPQTGHTEAFF
TRBV6-5	TRBJ2-5	NA	NA	13	TGTGCCAGCAGCTCTCCGGTGAGGGAGACCCAGTACTTC	CASSSPVRETQYF
TRBV6-5	TRBJ1-6	once	NA	13	TGTGCCAGCACCCACGGCGGCGATTCACCCCTCCACTTT	CASTHGGDSPLHF
TRBV5-1	TRBJ2-1	NA	TRBD1	15	TGCGCCAGCAGCCTCGGGACAGGGCGTTACAATGAGCAGTTCTTC	CASSLGTGRYNEQFF
TRBV9	TRBJ1-3	NA	NA	16	TGTGCCAGCAGCGGACGGACAGAGGGAACCAGGAACACCATATATTTT	CASSGRTEGTRNTIYF
TRBV9	TRBJ1-4	NA	TRBD1	18	TGTGCCAGCAGCCCAGAGGGTGGACAGGGGGCATCTAATGAAAAACTGTTTTTT	CASSPEGGQGASNEKLFF
TRBV7-8	TRBJ1-5	NA	TRBD1	12	TGTGCCAGCAGCGGGGCAGGGGGGCCCCAGCATTTT	CASSGAGGPQHF